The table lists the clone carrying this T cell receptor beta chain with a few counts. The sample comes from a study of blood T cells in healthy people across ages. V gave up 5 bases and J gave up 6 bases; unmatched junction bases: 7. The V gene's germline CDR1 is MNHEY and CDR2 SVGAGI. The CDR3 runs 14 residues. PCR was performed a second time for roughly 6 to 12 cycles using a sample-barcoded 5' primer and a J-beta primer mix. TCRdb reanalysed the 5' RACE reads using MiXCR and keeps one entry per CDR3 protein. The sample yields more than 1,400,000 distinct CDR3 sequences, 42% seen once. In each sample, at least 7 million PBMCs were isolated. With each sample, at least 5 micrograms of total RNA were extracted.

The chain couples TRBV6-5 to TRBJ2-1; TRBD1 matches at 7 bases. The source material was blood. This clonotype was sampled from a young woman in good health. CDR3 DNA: TGTGCCAGCAGTCGATCGACAGGGTCCAATGAGCAGTTCTTC. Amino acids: CASSRSTGSNEQFF.